The table lists the clone carrying this TCR beta chain with a few counts. The RNA input was roughly 0.5 to 1 ug, and it was reverse transcribed with random hexamers. Each CDR3 protein gets one entry after TCRdb re-called the immunoSEQ multiplex PCR reads with MiXCR. The data contain about 76,000 distinct CDR3 sequences, 91% of them seen just once; the ten biggest clones take up 0.5% to 0.6%. The data originate from a study of CD8 T cells in Susac syndrome. From blood CD8+ and CD4+ T cells, the TCR beta chain was sequenced. Included as multiple sclerosis controls were treatment-naive patients who had stable or active relapsing-remitting disease. The specimen was CD8+ T cells from PBMCs. This clonotype originated in a human donor with multiple sclerosis.

CDR3 nucleotide sequence: TGTGCCAGCAGCTTAGGATCCGTGAGGGGGCACCTAAACGAGCAGTACTTC. Translated, it gives CASSLGSVRGHLNEQYF. The chain employs TRBV7-6 and TRBJ2-7; 7 bases line up with TRBD1. CDR1 and CDR2 from the germline V gene are SGHVS and FNYEAQ. V lost 1 base, J lost 5 bases, and 14 bases stayed unmatched. This CDR3 is built from 17 residues.